This T cell receptor (beta chain) was identified in a study of beta chain features in type 1 diabetes. Between the trimmed V and J ends, which lost 2 bases and 2 bases, there was a span of 7 bases. Germline V gene lookup returns CDR1 LNHNV and CDR2 YYDKDF (reference sequence). This CDR3 has 15 amino acids. This clone was seen a few times. What was sequenced were expressed TCRB transcripts, since all of the isolated RNA had been reverse transcribed. Clones were read by immunoSEQ multiplex PCR, and TCRdb kept only the in-frame ones, dropping some. The table shows about 330,000 clones, with roughly 9.6% occurring only once.

The clonotype originates from a woman aged 25 to 45 in good health. The chain links TRBV15 to TRBJ2-6, with D perhaps TRBD1 (6 bases). The sample comprised naive CD4+ T cells from blood. This CDR3 reads CATSRQGPGANVLTF. DNA of the CDR3: TGTGCCACCAGCAGACAGGGGCCTGGGGCCAACGTCCTGACTTTC.